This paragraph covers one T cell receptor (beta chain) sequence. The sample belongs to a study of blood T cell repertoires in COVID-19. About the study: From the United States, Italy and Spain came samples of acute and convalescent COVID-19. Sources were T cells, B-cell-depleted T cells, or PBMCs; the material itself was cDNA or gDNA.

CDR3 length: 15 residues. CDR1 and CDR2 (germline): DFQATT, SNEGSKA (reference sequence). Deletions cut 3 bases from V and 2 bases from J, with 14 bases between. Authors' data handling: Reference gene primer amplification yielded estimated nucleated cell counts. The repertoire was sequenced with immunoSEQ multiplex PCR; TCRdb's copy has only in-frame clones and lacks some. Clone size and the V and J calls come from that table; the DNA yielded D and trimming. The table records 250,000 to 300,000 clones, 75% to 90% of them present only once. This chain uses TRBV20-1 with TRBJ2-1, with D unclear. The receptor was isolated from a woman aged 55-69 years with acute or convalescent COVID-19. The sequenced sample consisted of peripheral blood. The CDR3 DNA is TGCAGTGCTAGTCGGCTTGAGGAACCCTACAATGAGCAGTTCTTC. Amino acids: CSASRLEEPYNEQFF.